The entry below gives a single TCR beta chain sequence along with its context. The antigen remains undetermined. Method: immunoSEQ multiplex PCR; TCRdb's copy keeps in-frame clones and lacks some. The data contain about 130,000 clones, around nine tenths of them singletons. This record comes from a study of T cell responses to AZD1222 COVID-19 vaccine. With V trimmed by 3 bases and J by 5 bases, 8 bases remained unmatched. Germline V gene lookup returns CDR1 SGHTS and CDR2 YDEGEE. The length of the CDR3 is 15 residues. Study outcomes and limitations: Reports say nearly half of spike-specific TCRs go after unmutated variant regions. Spike regions recognized by vaccine-associated CD4 TCRs spanned the protein, led by 160-218 and 743-854. White British people made up most donors, females outnumbered males, and clonal diversity was possibly underestimated.

The sequence came from an adult who received the AZD1222 COVID-19 vaccine. Sequencing used peripheral blood, obtained 28 days after the second AZD1222 dose. The chain joins TRBV5-8 to TRBJ1-1; 9 bases map to TRBD1. DNA of the CDR3: TGTGCCAGCAGCTACACGGACAGGGGAGTTACTGAAGCTTTCTTT. This translates into CASSYTDRGVTEAFF.